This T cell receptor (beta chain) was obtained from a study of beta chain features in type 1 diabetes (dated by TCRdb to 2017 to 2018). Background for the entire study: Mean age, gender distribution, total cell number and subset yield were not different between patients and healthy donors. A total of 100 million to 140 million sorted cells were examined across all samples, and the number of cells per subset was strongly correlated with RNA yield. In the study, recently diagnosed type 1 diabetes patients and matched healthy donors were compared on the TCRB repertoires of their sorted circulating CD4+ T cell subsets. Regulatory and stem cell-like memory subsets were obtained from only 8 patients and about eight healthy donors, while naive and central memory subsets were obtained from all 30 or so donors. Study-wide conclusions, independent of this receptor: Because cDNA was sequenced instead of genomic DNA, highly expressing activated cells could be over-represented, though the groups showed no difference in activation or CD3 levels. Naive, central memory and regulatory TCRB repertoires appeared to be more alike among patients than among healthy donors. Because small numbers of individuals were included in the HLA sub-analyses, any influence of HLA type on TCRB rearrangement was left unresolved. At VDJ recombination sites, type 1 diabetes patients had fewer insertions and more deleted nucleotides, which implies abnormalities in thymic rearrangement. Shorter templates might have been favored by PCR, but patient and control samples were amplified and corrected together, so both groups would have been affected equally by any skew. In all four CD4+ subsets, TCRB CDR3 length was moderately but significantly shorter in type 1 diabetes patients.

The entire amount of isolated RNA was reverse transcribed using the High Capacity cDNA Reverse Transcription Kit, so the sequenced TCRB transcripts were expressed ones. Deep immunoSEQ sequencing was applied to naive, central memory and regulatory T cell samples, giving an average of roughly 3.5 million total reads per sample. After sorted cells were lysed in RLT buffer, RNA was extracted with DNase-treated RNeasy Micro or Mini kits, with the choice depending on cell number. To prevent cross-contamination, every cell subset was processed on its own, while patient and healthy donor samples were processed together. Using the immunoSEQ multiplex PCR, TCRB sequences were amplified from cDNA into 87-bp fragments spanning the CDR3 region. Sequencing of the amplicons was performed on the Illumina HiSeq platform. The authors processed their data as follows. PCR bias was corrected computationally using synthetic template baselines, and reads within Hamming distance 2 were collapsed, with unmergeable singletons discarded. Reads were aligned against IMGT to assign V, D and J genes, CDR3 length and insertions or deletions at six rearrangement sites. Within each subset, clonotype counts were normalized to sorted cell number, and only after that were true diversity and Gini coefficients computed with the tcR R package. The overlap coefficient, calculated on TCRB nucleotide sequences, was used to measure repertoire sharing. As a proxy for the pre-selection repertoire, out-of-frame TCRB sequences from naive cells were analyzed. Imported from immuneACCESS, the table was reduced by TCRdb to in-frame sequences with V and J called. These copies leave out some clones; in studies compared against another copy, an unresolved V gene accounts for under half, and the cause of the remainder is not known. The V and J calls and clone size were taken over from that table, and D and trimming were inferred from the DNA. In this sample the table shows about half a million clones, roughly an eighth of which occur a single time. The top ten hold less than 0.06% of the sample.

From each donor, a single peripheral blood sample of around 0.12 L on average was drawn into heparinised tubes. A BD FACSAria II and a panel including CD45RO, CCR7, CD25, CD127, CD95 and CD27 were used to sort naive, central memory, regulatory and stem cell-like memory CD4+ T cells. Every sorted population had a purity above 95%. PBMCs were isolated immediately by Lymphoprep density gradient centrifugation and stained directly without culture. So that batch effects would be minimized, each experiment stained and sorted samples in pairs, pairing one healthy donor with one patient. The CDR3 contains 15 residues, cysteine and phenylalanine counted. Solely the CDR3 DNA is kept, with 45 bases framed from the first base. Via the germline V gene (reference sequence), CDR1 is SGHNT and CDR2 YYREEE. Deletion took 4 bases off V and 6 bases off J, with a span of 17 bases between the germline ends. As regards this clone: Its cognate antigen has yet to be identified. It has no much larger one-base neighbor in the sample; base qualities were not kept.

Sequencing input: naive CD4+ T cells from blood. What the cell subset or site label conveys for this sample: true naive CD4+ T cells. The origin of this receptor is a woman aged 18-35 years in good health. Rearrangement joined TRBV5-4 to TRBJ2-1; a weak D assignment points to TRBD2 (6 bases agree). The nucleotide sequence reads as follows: TGTGCCAGCAGCCCGGGCGGGACGTTGGGCAATGAGCAGTTCTTC. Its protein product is CASSPGGTLGNEQFF.